The present entry profiles one T cell receptor (beta chain) with its context. Its binding antigen is unknown. It has no much larger one-base neighbor in the sample; base qualities were not kept. Whole blood was collected in K2EDTA tubes by collaborating institutions according to the institutions' own protocols. For TCRbeta analysis, collaborators shipped samples as frozen whole blood, isolated PBMCs, or DNA extracted from either of those sample types. The data belong to a study of blood T cell repertoires in COVID-19 (dated by TCRdb to about 2020). Concerning the study at large: Collaborator samples came from the United States, Italy and Spain and covered acute and convalescent phases of COVID-19. The material from the prospective study consisted of cDNA or gDNA derived from T cells, B-cell-depleted T cells, or PBMCs. The dataset comprised deeply sampled blood TCRbeta repertoires from subjects exposed to, actively infected with, or recovered from COVID-19. The repertoires were released in a freely available public database meant as a resource for research on the immune response to SARS-CoV-2. Samples came from the ongoing ImmuneRACE study (first 160 participants) plus 1,254 subjects from 6 global collaborators. The sample metadata nearly always contained a de-identified subject ID, COVID-19 status, age in years and sex. HLA class I and class II types, where available, came from metadata supplied by the sample provider rather than from assay-based typing.

The full study reports these points: Clinical and demographic metadata were provided uncurated, with the amount varying by source and participant.

V loses 0 bases at its end and J loses 0 bases; junction bases beyond the gene matches: 6. Based on the germline V gene, the CDR1 and CDR2 sequences are SGHRS and YFSETQ. The CDR3 numbers 17 residues from cysteine through phenylalanine. The DNA shown is the 51-base CDR3, in frame from base 1. TCRbeta CDR3 regions were amplified from genomic DNA by means of the immunoSEQ Assay, a bias-controlled multiplex PCR. The original methods were these. Within the assay, amplification of reference gene primers was used to estimate how many nucleated cells each sample contained. To quantify the absolute abundance of each unique TCRbeta CDR3 rearrangement, sequence reads were collapsed and filtered. For each sample, productive Simpson clonality was calculated as the square root of Simpson's diversity index across productive rearrangements. TCRdb took this table from immuneACCESS and kept in-frame rearrangements with V and J called. Such tables lack part of the clones; where checked against another copy, unresolved V genes explain under half of the gap, and the rest is unexplained. V and J calls and clone size are those listed in that table; D and trimming were worked out from the DNA. The sample table contains 300,000 to 400,000 clones; only one count was recorded for around 87% of them. The ten top clones hold 4% of the sample.

The rearrangement combines TRBV5-1 with TRBJ2-1, and TRBD2 matches 7 of the central bases. The sample comprised peripheral blood. The TCR comes from a woman aged 50 to 60 with active or convalescent COVID-19. For the CDR3, the sequence is CASSLALAVSSYNEQFF. At the DNA level, the sequence is TGCGCCAGCAGCTTGGCCCTAGCGGTAAGCTCCTACAATGAGCAGTTCTTC.